Below, 20 T cell receptor beta chains from the same sample are listed, as sequenced in a study of T-cell reconstitution after alpha-beta-depleted transplantation in children. Unique molecular identifiers were built into the TCRbeta library. Via MiXCR, TCRdb re-called the PCR reads, giving one row per CDR3 protein. This sample has approximately 230,000 distinct CDR3 sequences, with about 25% found just once. The specimen was PBMCs, collected before TCRalphabeta/CD19-depleted stem cell transplant. These TCRs come from a girl aged 2 to 10 with Fanconi anemia, due to receive a stem cell transplant.

The V call is TRBV5-1, the J call TRBJ2-1; 9 nucleotides agree with TRBD2. The CDR3 contains 19 residues. Germline CDR1 reads SGHRS; CDR2 reads YFSETQ. V shed 1 base, J shed 6 bases, and the junction held 17 bases outside the gene matches. CDR3 in DNA: TGCGCCAGCAGCTTGTTGCCCGGGGTTGGCGGGGGGGCCAGCAATGAGCAGTTCTTC. Amino acid sequence: CASSLLPGVGGGASNEQFF.

This clonotype has more than one count but fewer than ten. The rearrangement joins TRBV7-9 to TRBJ2-3, with D unresolved. Trimming left V 8 bases short and J 0 bases short, with 12 bases between. This CDR3 comprises 14 residues. Germline assignment: CDR1 SEHNR and CDR2 FQNEAQ (reference sequence). CDR3 protein: CASAPYQSTDTQYF. The CDR3 region has the DNA TGTGCCAGCGCCCCCTACCAAAGCACAGATACGCAGTATTTT.

The genes are TRBV20-1 and TRBJ1-2; 11 bases agree with TRBD1. Trimming cost V 2 bases and J 8 bases; bases outside gene matches: 10. Germline assignment: CDR1 DFQATT and CDR2 SNEGSKA (reference sequence). CDR3 length: 15 amino acids. The CDR3 coding sequence is TGCAGTGCTAGATCAATGGGACAGGGGGAAGGGGGCTACACCTTC. Translation gives CSARSMGQGEGGYTF.

This clonotype appeared a single time. V and J are TRBV5-5 and TRBJ1-5, with D maybe TRBD1 (6 bases). The CDR3 loop spans 14 amino acids. V was cut by 4 bases and J by 4 bases, with 12 bases left in between. Germline-derived CDR1 and CDR2 are SGHKS and YYEKEE (reference sequence). DNA for the CDR3: TGTGCCAGCAGCGCCGGGACAAGTAATCAGCCCCAGCATTTT. Translating it yields CASSAGTSNQPQHF.

This clonotype showed up just a few times. The chain couples TRBV28 to TRBJ2-7, with D tentatively TRBD2 (6 bases). Germline loops: CDR1 MDHEN, CDR2 SYDVKM. Trimming cost V 4 bases and J 4 bases, with 17 bases left between them. The CDR3 runs 15 residues. The CDR3 sequence: CASSWRAGGIYEQYF. The CDR3 DNA sequence: TGTGCCAGCAGTTGGAGGGCAGGCGGTATTTACGAGCAGTACTTC.

The chain joins TRBV29-1 to TRBJ2-5; perhaps TRBD1 as D (5 bases). Between the trimmed V and J ends, which lost 2 bases and 4 bases, there was a span of 14 bases. The length of the CDR3 is 14 residues. Germline V gives CDR1 SQVTM, CDR2 ANQGSEA. The CDR3, as DNA: TGCAGCGTTGAAAAAGGGGCAGTAGGAGAGACCCAGTACTTC. Its protein product is CSVEKGAVGETQYF.

In this sample, this clonotype turned up many times. The gene calls are TRBV20-1 and TRBJ2-7, with D unresolved. CDR1 and CDR2 from the germline V gene are DFQATT and SNEGSKA (reference sequence). The CDR3 has 13 amino acids. The germline V and J ends were trimmed by 3 bases and 0 bases, with 9 bases remaining between them. The CDR3: CSASQHTSYEQYF. In nucleotides, the CDR3 is TGCAGTGCTAGTCAACATACCTCCTACGAGCAGTACTTC.

J is TRBJ2-1 and V is TRBV5-1; the D is unclear. Trimming shortened V by 4 bases and J by 2 bases, and 7 bases separated the two germline ends. The germline V gene encodes CDR1 SGHRS and CDR2 YFSETQ. The CDR3 runs to 13 residues. The CDR3 DNA sequence: TGCGCCAGCAGCGAAGGGACCTACAATGAGCAGTTCTTC. Protein: CASSEGTYNEQFF.

This clonotype was picked up many times. The chain recombines TRBV29-1 with TRBJ1-4; D gene ambiguous. Germline CDR1 is SQVTM and CDR2 is ANQGSEA. V was shortened by 1 base and J by 3 bases, with 12 bases between the two germline ends. The CDR3 loop spans 15 amino acids. The CDR3 DNA is TGCAGCGTTGAAGGCATACCGCAATCTAATGAAAAACTGTTTTTT. Amino acids: CSVEGIPQSNEKLFF.

Note on this clonotype: With a much larger clone just one base away, this may be a read error. In nucleotides, the CDR3 is TGCAGTGTTTCAGGGAACACTGGAGCTTTCTTT. It translates to CSVSGNTGAFF. The rearrangement links TRBV20-1 to TRBJ1-1, with D perhaps TRBD1 (5 bases). The CDR3 consists of 11 residues. The germline V gene encodes CDR1 DFQATT and CDR2 SNEGSKA (reference sequence).

This clonotype was observed many times. One end of the junction is discordant with germline, which a read error may explain. J is TRBJ1-2 and V is TRBV29-1; no definite D call. The CDR3 covers 10 residues. CDR1 and CDR2 from the germline V gene are SQVTM and ANQGSEA. The CDR3 DNA reads as TGCAGCGCCGTGTGGGGAACGATATTTTTC. Residues: CSAVWGTIFF.

This clonotype was seen a handful of times. The J gene is TRBJ1-1, the V gene TRBV11-2, with 7 bases matching TRBD1. V was clipped by 5 bases and J by 6 bases; unmatched bases: 9. Germline CDR1 reads SGHAT; CDR2 reads FQNNGV. There are 14 residues in the CDR3. This CDR3 is CASSPSTGPSEAFF. In DNA, the CDR3 is TGTGCCAGCAGCCCGTCGACAGGGCCCTCTGAAGCTTTCTTT.

This clonotype has ten or more counts. The CDR3 protein is CASSLLAGNTYNEQFF. The DNA of the CDR3 is TGTGCCAGCAGCCTCCTAGCGGGGAATACCTACAATGAGCAGTTCTTC. This sequence joins TRBV7-3 and TRBJ2-1, with TRBD2 matching over 9 bases. The V gene end was trimmed by 5 bases and the J gene end by 2 bases; junction bases not matched to a gene: 7. The germline gives CDR1 SGHTA, CDR2 FQGTGA. The CDR3 is 16 amino acids.

The rearrangement joins TRBV29-1 to TRBJ2-1; D call uncertain. The CDR3 runs to 12 residues. CDR1 is SQVTM, CDR2 ANQGSEA, per germline. V lost 0 bases to trimming and J lost 10 bases, with 10 bases between them. The CDR3 region has the DNA TGCAGCGTTGAAGATTTCTATCGGGAGCAGTTCTTC. Translated, it gives CSVEDFYREQFF.

This clonotype was seen at least ten times. As DNA, the CDR3 is TGTGCCAGCAGCCGGGCTCAAGGGGGAGGCAGCACAGATACGCAGTATTTT. Protein product: CASSRAQGGGSTDTQYF. The chain recombines TRBV4-2 with TRBJ2-3, with D perhaps assigned TRBD1 or TRBD2 (6 bases each). From germline, CDR1 is LGHNA and CDR2 YNFKEQ. V shed 4 bases and J shed 0 bases, with 17 bases lying between them. CDR3 length: 17 amino acids.

This clonotype appeared many times. The J gene is TRBJ1-6, the V gene TRBV7-9; D remains unclear. V was pared by 4 bases and J by 8 bases, with 12 bases between. The CDR3 is made up of 14 amino acids. Per germline, CDR1 SEHNR and CDR2 FQNEAQ (reference sequence). CDR3 amino acids: CASSSGHGDSPLHF. DNA for the CDR3: TGTGCCAGCAGCTCCGGGCACGGGGATTCACCCCTCCACTTT.

The chain carries TRBV20-1 and TRBJ1-2; D unresolved. The germline V gene encodes CDR1 DFQATT and CDR2 SNEGSKA (reference sequence). The CDR3 sequence is 13 residues long. V lost 0 bases and J lost 12, with 17 bases in between. The CDR3 loop reads CSARDTLGGLNTF. The CDR3 coding sequence is TGCAGTGCTAGAGACACCCTAGGAGGATTGAACACCTTC.

The gene calls are TRBV14 and TRBJ2-7, with D possibly being TRBD1 or TRBD2 (6 bases each). This CDR3 is 15 amino acids long. V was cut by 4 bases and J by 6 bases, with 19 bases left in between. Germline CDR1 is SGHDN and CDR2 is FVKESK. The CDR3 DNA sequence: TGTGCCAGCAGCCGTCGGAACGGGGGCTACGGCGAGCAGTACTTC. It yields the protein CASSRRNGGYGEQYF.

This clonotype showed up just a few times. The DNA of the CDR3 is TGTGCCAGCAGCTTGAGGATACAGGGGTCCACAGATACGCAGTATTTT. Encoded protein: CASSLRIQGSTDTQYF. The genes are TRBV7-9 and TRBJ2-3, with 7 bases identical to TRBD1. This CDR3 has 16 amino acids. J lost 2 bases, V lost 3 bases, and 8 bases had no gene match. Germline V gene data show CDR1 as SEHNR and CDR2 as FQNEAQ (reference sequence).

Details on this clonotype: At one of its ends the junction is not consistent with the germline gene, which may arise from a read error. The chain combines TRBV5-1 with TRBJ2-1; 7 bases are shared with TRBD2. Germline V gene lookup returns CDR1 SGHRS and CDR2 YFSETQ. CDR3 length: 17 amino acids. The chain's CDR3 is CASNLLQAGTNYNEQFF. CDR3 coding DNA: TGCGCCAGCAACTTGCTCCAAGCGGGGACCAACTACAATGAGCAGTTCTTC.